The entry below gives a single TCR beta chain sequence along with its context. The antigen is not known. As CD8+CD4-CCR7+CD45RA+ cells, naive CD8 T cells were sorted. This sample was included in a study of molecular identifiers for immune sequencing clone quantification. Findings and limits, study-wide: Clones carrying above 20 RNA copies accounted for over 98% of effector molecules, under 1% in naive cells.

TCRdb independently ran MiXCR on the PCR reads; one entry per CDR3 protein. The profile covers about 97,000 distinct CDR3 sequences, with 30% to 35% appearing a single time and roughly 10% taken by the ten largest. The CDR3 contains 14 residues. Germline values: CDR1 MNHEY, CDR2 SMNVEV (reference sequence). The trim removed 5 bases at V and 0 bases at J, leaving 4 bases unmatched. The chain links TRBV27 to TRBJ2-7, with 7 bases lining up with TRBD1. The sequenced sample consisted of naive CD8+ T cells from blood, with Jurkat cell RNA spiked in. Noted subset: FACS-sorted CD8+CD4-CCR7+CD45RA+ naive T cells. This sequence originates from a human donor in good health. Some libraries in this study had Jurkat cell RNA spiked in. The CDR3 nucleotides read TGTGCCAGCAGTCCGACAGGGATCTCCTACGAGCAGTACTTC. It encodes CASSPTGISYEQYF.